This TCR beta chain came from a study of OX40 agonist ivuxolimab in advanced cancers. The study's findings and limits: Expanded clones were, on average, more numerous among CD8+ T cells than CD4+.

About this clone itself: Its antigen remains unidentified.

CDR3 length equals 15 residues. The germline gives CDR1 KGHSH, CDR2 LQKENI. The V end was cut by 0 bases, the J end by 5 bases, with 14 bases between. TCRdb's copy holds only in-frame clones and misses some; the assay was immunoSEQ multiplex PCR. The table has fewer than 100,000 clones, 89% seen once. The investigators sampled blood at baseline, at cycle 4 day 1, and at cycle 7 day 1. Material: CD4+ or CD8+ T cells sorted from blood, obtained in a trial of the OX40 agonist ivuxolimab. The chain recombines TRBV18 with TRBJ2-7; no reliable D call. The TCR was taken from an adult with an advanced solid tumor such as melanoma, head and neck, liver or kidney cancer. This CDR3 reads CASSPPSRLADEQYF. The CDR3 DNA follows: TGTGCCAGCTCACCACCGTCTCGACTGGCAGACGAGCAGTACTTC. The complete variable domain, with remaining parts taken from reference TRBV18 and TRBJ2-7, reads NAGVMQNPRHLVRRRGQEARLRCSPMKGHSHVYWYRQLPEEGLKFMVYLQKENIIDESGMPKERFSAEFPKEGPSILRIQQVVRGDSAAYFCASSPPSRLADEQYFGPGTRLTVT.